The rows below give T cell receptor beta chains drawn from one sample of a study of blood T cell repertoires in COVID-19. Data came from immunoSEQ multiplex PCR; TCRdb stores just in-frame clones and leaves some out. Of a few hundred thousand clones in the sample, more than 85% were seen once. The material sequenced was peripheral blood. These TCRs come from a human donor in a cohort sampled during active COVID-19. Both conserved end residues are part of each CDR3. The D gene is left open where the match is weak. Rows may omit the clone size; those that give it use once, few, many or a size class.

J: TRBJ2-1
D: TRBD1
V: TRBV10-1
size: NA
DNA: TGCGCCAGCAGTGAGTCGACGGGACAGGGTCGGTCCTACAATGAGCAGTTCTTC
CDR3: CASSESTGQGRSYNEQFF

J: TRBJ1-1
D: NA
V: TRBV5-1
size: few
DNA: TGCGCCAGCAGCTTGCAAGGCCCGGGGTACACTGAAGCTTTCTTT
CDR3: CASSLQGPGYTEAFF

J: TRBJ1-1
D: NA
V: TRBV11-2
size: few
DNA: TGTGCCAGTGCAATCTATCCCGGGACAATGAACACTGAAGCTTTCTTT
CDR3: CASAIYPGTMNTEAFF

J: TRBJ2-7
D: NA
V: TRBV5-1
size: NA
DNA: TGCGCCAGCAGCTTGGGGACAGAAAAATCCTACGAGCAGTACTTC
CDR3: CASSLGTEKSYEQYF

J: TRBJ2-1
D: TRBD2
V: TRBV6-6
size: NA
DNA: TGTGCCAGCAGCGCCCACGGGGGGTCCTACAATGAGCAGTTCTTC
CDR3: CASSAHGGSYNEQFF

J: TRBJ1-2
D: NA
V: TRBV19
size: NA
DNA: TGTGCCAGTATCGGGGGGGCCTATGGCTACACCTTC
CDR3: CASIGGAYGYTF

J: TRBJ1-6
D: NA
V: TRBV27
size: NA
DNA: TGTGCCAGCAGTTTATGGGGCTCACCCCTCCACTTT
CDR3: CASSLWGSPLHF

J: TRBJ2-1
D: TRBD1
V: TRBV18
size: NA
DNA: TGTGCCAGCTCACCCCCCGTACGCCGAGGACAGGGCGGCAATGAGCAGTTCTTC
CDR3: CASSPPVRRGQGGNEQFF

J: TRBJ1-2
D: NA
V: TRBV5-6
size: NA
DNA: TGTGCCAGCAGCACTGACAGAGATGGCTACACCTTC
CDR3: CASSTDRDGYTF

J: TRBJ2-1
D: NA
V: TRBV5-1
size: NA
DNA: TGCGCCAGCAGCTTCGAGGACAGCTACAATGAGCAGTTCTTC
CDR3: CASSFEDSYNEQFF

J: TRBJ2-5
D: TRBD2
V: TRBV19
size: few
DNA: TGTGCCAGTAGTACCCAATTACGACTAGCGGGACCGGGGGGGGAGACCCAGTACTTC
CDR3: CASSTQLRLAGPGGETQYF

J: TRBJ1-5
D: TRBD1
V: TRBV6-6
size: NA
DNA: TGTGCCAGTTGCCGGACAGGGGGCGATCAGCCCCAGCATTTT
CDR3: CASCRTGGDQPQHF

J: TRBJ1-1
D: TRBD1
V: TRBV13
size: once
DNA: TGTGCCAGCTCCGGCGGTAAGGACAGGTCAGGAACTGAAGCTTTCTTT
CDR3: CASSGGKDRSGTEAFF

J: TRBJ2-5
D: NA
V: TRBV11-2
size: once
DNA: TGTGCCAGCAGCTTCGGCGGCCAAGAGACCCAGTACTTC
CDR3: CASSFGGQETQYF

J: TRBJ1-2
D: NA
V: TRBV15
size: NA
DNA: TGTGCCACCAGTCTCGAACACGGGGTGACGGGCTACACCTTC
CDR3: CATSLEHGVTGYTF

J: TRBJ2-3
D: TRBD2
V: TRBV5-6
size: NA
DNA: TGTGCCAGCAGCTGGGGAGGGGCGGCAGATACGCAGTATTTT
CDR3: CASSWGGAADTQYF

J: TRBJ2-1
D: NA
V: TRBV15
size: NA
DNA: TGTGCCACCAGCAGAGAAGGCACCCAGGTCTACAATGAGCAGTTCTTC
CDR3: CATSREGTQVYNEQFF

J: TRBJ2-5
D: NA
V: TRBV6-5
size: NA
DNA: TGTGCCAGCAGTTCAAACCCTTACGTGAACGGGGAGACCCAGTACTTC
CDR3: CASSSNPYVNGETQYF

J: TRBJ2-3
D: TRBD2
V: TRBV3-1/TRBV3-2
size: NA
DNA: TGTGCCAGCAGGTGGACTAGCGGGGTAGATACGCAGTATTTT
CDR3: CASRWTSGVDTQYF

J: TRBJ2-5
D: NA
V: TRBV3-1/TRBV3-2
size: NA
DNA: TGTGCCAGCAGCCAGTCGGCAGGGGAAGAGACCCAGTACTTC
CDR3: CASSQSAGEETQYF

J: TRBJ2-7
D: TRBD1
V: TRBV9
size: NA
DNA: TGTGCCAGCAGCGTAGGAGGGACAGGGGTCTCCGAGCAGTACTTC
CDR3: CASSVGGTGVSEQYF

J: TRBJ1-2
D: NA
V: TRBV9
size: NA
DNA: TGTGCCAGCAGCAAAAGGCGACAGCCCAACCGAAACTATGGCTACACCTTC
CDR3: CASSKRRQPNRNYGYTF

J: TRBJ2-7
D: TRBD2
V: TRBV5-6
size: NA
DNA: TGTGCCAGCAGCGGCAAGCGGGGGATTAAAGAGCAGTACTTC
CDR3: CASSGKRGIKEQYF

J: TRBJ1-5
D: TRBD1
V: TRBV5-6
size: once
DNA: TGTGCCAGCAGCCCGTGGACAGGGGGGCTTCAGCCCCAGCATTTT
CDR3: CASSPWTGGLQPQHF

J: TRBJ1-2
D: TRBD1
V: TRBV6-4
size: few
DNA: TGTGCCAGCAGCGAGACCGGGACAGGGGTTCAGGATGGCTACACCTTC
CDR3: CASSETGTGVQDGYTF

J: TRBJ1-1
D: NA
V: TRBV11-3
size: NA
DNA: TGTGCCAGCAGCTTCCGGGTTGGTGAAGCTTTCTTT
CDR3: CASSFRVGEAFF

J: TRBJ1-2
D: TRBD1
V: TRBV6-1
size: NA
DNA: TGTGCCAGCAGTGAATTGGACAGGGGAGGGGTAGGCTACACCTTC
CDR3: CASSELDRGGVGYTF

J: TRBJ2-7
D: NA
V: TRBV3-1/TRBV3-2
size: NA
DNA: TGTGCCAGCAGCCAAGATATGGCTAGCGACGAGCAGTACTTC
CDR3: CASSQDMASDEQYF

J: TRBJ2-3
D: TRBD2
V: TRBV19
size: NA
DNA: TGTGCCAGTAGTATGACTAGCGGGGGGCGGGGAGATACGCAGTATTTT
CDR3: CASSMTSGGRGDTQYF

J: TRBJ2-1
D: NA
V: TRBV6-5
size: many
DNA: TGTGCCAGCAGATGGGCCGATGAGCAGTTCTTC
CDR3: CASRWADEQFF

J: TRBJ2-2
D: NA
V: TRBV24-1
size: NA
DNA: TGTGCCACCAGTGATTTGCGCGTCCCCACCGGGGAGCTGTTTTTT
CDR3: CATSDLRVPTGELFF

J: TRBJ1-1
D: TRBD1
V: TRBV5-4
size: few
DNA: TGTGCCAGCAGCCACGGACAGGAGAGAATGAACACTGAAGCTTTCTTT
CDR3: CASSHGQERMNTEAFF

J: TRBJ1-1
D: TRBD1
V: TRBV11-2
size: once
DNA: TGTGCCAGCAGCGGATCAGGGGGTCTGAACACTGAAGCTTTCTTT
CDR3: CASSGSGGLNTEAFF

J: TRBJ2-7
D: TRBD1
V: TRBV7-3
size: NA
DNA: TGTGCCAGCAGCATGGACAGGGGGCGGGAGCAGTACTTC
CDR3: CASSMDRGREQYF

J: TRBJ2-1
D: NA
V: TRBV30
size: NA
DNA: TGTGCCTGGAGTGTACGGCAGGGAAGAGGTGAGCAGTTCTTC
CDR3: CAWSVRQGRGEQFF

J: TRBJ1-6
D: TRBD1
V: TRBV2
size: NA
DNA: TGTGCCAGCAGCCGGGACAGTAATAATTCACCCCTCCACTTT
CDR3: CASSRDSNNSPLHF

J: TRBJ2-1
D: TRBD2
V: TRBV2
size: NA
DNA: TGTGCCAGCACCTCGTTGGTAGCGGGGGGCAGGGAGCAGTTCTTC
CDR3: CASTSLVAGGREQFF

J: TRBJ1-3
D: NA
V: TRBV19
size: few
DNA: TGTGCCAGTAGTATAGGGCGGGAGAGCTCTGGAAACACCATATATTTT
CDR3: CASSIGRESSGNTIYF

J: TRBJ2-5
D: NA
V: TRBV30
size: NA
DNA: TGTGCCTGGAGCCAAACCTTAGGGGGAGAGACCCAGTACTTC
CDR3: CAWSQTLGGETQYF

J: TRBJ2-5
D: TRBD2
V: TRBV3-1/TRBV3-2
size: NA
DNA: TGTGCCAGCAGCCAAGGGGCGGGGGGGTCGGAGACCCAGTACTTC
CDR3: CASSQGAGGSETQYF

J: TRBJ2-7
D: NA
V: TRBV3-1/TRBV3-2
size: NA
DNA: TGTGCCAGCAGCCAAGTCCAGGACACTGAGCAGTACTTC
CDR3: CASSQVQDTEQYF

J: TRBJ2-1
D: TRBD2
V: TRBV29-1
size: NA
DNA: TGCAGCGTTGAGGGGGGGGCCTACAATGAGCAGTTCTTC
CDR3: CSVEGGAYNEQFF

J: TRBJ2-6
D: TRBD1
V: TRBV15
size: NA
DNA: TGTGCCACCAGCAGGAAGGACAGGTATTCCTCTGGGGCCAACGTCCTGACTTTC
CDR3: CATSRKDRYSSGANVLTF

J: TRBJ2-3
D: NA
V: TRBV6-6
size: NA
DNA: TGTGCCAGCAGTTACTGGCGGGGGCCCCCCACAGATACGCAGTATTTT
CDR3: CASSYWRGPPTDTQYF

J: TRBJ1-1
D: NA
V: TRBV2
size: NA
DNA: TGTGCCAGCAGCCAGGGCGGCGGCACTGAAGCTTTCTTT
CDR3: CASSQGGGTEAFF

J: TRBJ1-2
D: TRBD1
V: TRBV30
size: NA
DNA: TGTGCCTGCACACGGGACAGGGCCTATGGCTACACCTTC
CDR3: CACTRDRAYGYTF

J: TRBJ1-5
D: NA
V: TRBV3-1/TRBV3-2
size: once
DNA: TGTGCCAGCAGCCAGTCCGGGGTTTCGAATCAGCCCCAGCATTTT
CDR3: CASSQSGVSNQPQHF